The clone carrying this TCR beta chain was seen a single time. Its antigen is unidentified. This entry belongs to a study of STAT5B mutations in CD4+ large granular lymphocyte leukemia. Findings and limits, study-wide: CD4-sorted patient repertoires seemed more clonal than healthy CD4+ repertoires. No patients shared main leukemic clonotypes, though 25% to 30% appeared at low frequency elsewhere.

Assay used: immunoSEQ multiplex PCR; TCRdb lists only in-frame clones, some missing. Among around 34,000 clones listed, over 75% were seen once. The receptor was derived from a human donor in good health. Sample: CD4+ T cells from blood buffy coats.

CDR3 sequence: CASGRLVSYTF. Written as DNA, the CDR3 is TGTGCCAGCGGGAGGCTCGTCAGCTACACCTTC. This chain links TRBV28 with TRBJ1-2, with D unclear. CDR1 is MDHEN, CDR2 SYDVKM, per germline. The CDR3 extends over 11 amino acids. The V end was cut by 8 bases, the J end by 9 bases, with 13 bases between.